These 21 T cell receptor beta chains share one sample of origin, sequenced in a study of T cell responses to AZD1222 COVID-19 vaccine. Generated by immunoSEQ multiplex PCR, the TCRdb table keeps only in-frame clones and is missing some. The table records about 150,000 clones, roughly 85% of them present only once. The specimen comprised peripheral blood, sampled on day 0 of AZD1222 vaccination. These receptors were taken from an adult in good health.

V usage is TRBV7-9 and J usage is TRBJ1-2; no clear D gene. The CDR3 contains 12 residues. V lost 1 base, J lost 6 bases, and 6 bases lay in between. Per the germline V gene, CDR1 is SEHNR and CDR2 is FQNEAQ (reference sequence). CDR3 DNA: TGTGCCAGCAGCTTAGGAGGGAATGGCTACACCTTC. It is translated as CASSLGGNGYTF.

This rearrangement joins TRBV29-1 to TRBJ2-5, with 8 bases matching TRBD1. With V trimmed by 7 bases and J by 1 base, 11 bases remained unmatched. The CDR3 runs 15 residues. CDR1 and CDR2 (germline): SQVTM, ANQGSEA. The CDR3 region is CSARTGMGSQETQYF. DNA of the CDR3: TGCAGCGCCCGGACAGGGATGGGTTCCCAAGAGACCCAGTACTTC.

This clone was counted once. This rearrangement joins TRBV18 to TRBJ1-4; 8 bases align to TRBD1. The ends lost 1 base at V and 4 bases at J; junction bases unmatched: 11. This CDR3 spans 18 amino acids. Germline V gene sequence: CDR1 KGHSH, CDR2 LQKENI. The CDR3 region has the DNA TGTGCCAGCTCACCACTCCGGACAGGGACGAACTATAATGAAAAACTGTTTTTT. It is translated as CASSPLRTGTNYNEKLFF.

This sequence joins TRBV20-1 and TRBJ1-1; D may be TRBD1 (6 bases). This CDR3 contains 11 residues. With 6 bases removed from V and 11 bases from J, the gap between germline ends came to 16 bases. Germline CDR1 and CDR2: DFQATT and SNEGSKA (reference sequence). The CDR3 bases are TGCAGTGCGTCACCAGGGGTAGGGGCTTTCTTT. Protein sequence: CSASPGVGAFF.

The chain links TRBV7-8 to TRBJ2-1, with 14 bases that match TRBD2. Trimming took 5 bases from V and 8 from J; bases not matched to a gene: 14. This CDR3 has 18 residues. In germline, CDR1 is SGHVS, CDR2 FQNEAQ. This CDR3 is CASSNSQPGLAGVHEQFF. In DNA, the CDR3 is TGTGCCAGCAGCAACTCCCAGCCGGGACTAGCGGGAGTTCATGAGCAGTTCTTC.

V gene TRBV6-5 combines with J gene TRBJ2-5, with 8 positions matching TRBD1. The CDR3 runs to 14 residues. The V gene's germline CDR1 is MNHEY and CDR2 SVGAGI. Trimming took 7 bases from V and 3 from J; bases not matched to a gene: 7. CDR3 nucleotides: TGTGCCAGCACGATGGACAGGGTGAAAGAGACCCAGTACTTC. It yields the protein CASTMDRVKETQYF.

This clone was picked up one time. The CDR3, as DNA: TGTGCCAGCAGCCAAGACCGCGGGAGGGTCTACAATGAGCAGTTCTTC. Translation gives CASSQDRGRVYNEQFF. The chain joins TRBV14 to TRBJ2-1; 9 nucleotides align to TRBD2. Germline-derived CDR1 and CDR2 are SGHDN and FVKESK. The V gene end was trimmed by 0 bases and the J gene end by 3 bases; junction bases not matched to a gene: 3. CDR3 length: 16 residues.

The chain couples TRBV7-8 to TRBJ1-1; D ambiguous. This CDR3 has 14 residues. The ends were cut back, 0 bases at V and 1 base at J, with 6 bases in the middle. Germline lookup yields CDR1 SGHVS and CDR2 FQNEAQ. CDR3 loop: CASSLASRNTEAFF. The CDR3 DNA is TGTGCCAGCAGCTTAGCGTCCAGGAACACTGAAGCTTTCTTT.

This clone came up a few times. This chain joins TRBV7-6 and TRBJ2-1; D unresolved. The V gene's germline CDR1 is SGHVS and CDR2 FNYEAQ. The CDR3 spans 15 residues. The ends were cut back, 3 bases at V and 0 bases at J, with 9 bases in the middle. CDR3 bases: TGTGCCAGCAGCTTGGCGTTGAGCTCCTACAATGAGCAGTTCTTC. As protein: CASSLALSSYNEQFF.

This clone was seen only a few times. The V gene is TRBV3-1 (or the pseudogene TRBV3-2), the J gene TRBJ2-7; either TRBD1 or TRBD2 may fit D (5 bases each). This CDR3 is built from 16 residues. Between the trimmed V and J ends, which lost 5 bases and 2 bases, there was a span of 19 bases. Germline-derived CDR1 and CDR2 are LGHDT and YNNKEL (reference sequence). This CDR3 reads CASSAPAGQGTYEQYF. CDR3 nucleotides: TGTGCCAGCAGCGCTCCGGCGGGCCAGGGCACCTACGAGCAGTACTTC.

The table lists this clone with a few counts. The same CDR3 arises from other DNA sequences in this sample as well. The J gene is TRBJ1-1, the V gene TRBV2; D gene ambiguous. The V and J ends lost 4 bases and 4 bases respectively, with 4 bases between them. This CDR3 is 11 amino acids long. Germline V CDR1 and CDR2: SNHLY, FYNNEI. The CDR3 region has the DNA TGTGCCAGCAGTGGGGGCACTGAAGCTTTCTTT. Translation gives CASSGGTEAFF.

This chain links TRBV19 with TRBJ1-1; 7 positions match TRBD1. This CDR3 has 15 amino acids. Germline values: CDR1 LNHDA, CDR2 SQIVND (reference sequence). Trimming took 5 bases from V and 1 from J; bases not matched to a gene: 7. CDR3 amino acids: CASSSWTGANTEAFF. The CDR3 region has the DNA TGTGCCAGTAGTTCGTGGACAGGAGCGAACACTGAAGCTTTCTTT.

This chain joins TRBV5-1 and TRBJ2-7; D perhaps matches TRBD1 (5 bases). The CDR3 runs 15 residues. Trimming shortened V by 0 bases and J by 3 bases, and 13 bases separated the two germline ends. Germline V lookup: CDR1 SGHRS, CDR2 YFSETQ. CDR3 amino acids: CASSLVRTNIYEQYF. The CDR3 DNA follows: TGCGCCAGCAGCTTGGTCAGGACAAACATCTACGAGCAGTACTTC.

This clone occurred a few times. V usage is TRBV25-1 and J usage is TRBJ2-5; D perhaps matches TRBD2 (6 bases). The CDR3 contains 13 residues. The V gene's germline CDR1 is MGHDK and CDR2 SYGVNS. V gave up 4 bases and J gave up 4 bases, with 10 bases separating them. This chain's CDR3 is CASSVGGRETQYF. CDR3 in DNA: TGTGCCAGCAGTGTCGGGGGAAGAGAGACCCAGTACTTC.

J is TRBJ1-6 and V is TRBV4-1; no clear D. V lost 5 bases, J lost 7 bases, and 15 bases lay in between. The CDR3 length is 15 residues. The germline gives CDR1 MGHRA, CDR2 YSYEKL. The CDR3 sequence: CASSVDWVGNSPLHF. The CDR3 DNA reads TGCGCCAGCAGCGTTGATTGGGTAGGAAATTCACCCCTCCACTTT.

The chain uses TRBV9 and TRBJ2-7, with D possibly matching TRBD1 (5 bases). V was pared by 0 bases and J by 2 bases, with 9 bases between. The germline CDR1 and CDR2 sequences are SGDLS and YYNGEE. This CDR3 contains 14 residues. The DNA for the CDR3 is TGTGCCAGCAGCGTAGGCGACAGCCCCTACGAGCAGTACTTC. Translating gives CASSVGDSPYEQYF.

This chain uses TRBV5-6 with TRBJ2-3; D is unresolved. The CDR3 is made up of 16 amino acids. V was shortened by 7 bases and J by 2 bases, with 20 bases between the two germline ends. Germline values: CDR1 SGHDT, CDR2 YYEEEE. CDR3 coding DNA: TGTGCCAGCCACAATCCCTCCGGGTCTTACACAGATACGCAGTATTTT. This codes for CASHNPSGSYTDTQYF.

This rearrangement joins TRBV5-6 to TRBJ1-4; 7 bases match TRBD1. CDR1 is SGHDT and CDR2 is YYEEEE in the germline V gene. This CDR3 spans 14 amino acids. The trim removed 3 bases at V and 8 bases at J, leaving 7 bases unmatched. The CDR3 sequence is CASSSTGDGEKLFF. Here the CDR3 DNA reads TGTGCCAGCAGCTCAACAGGGGACGGCGAAAAACTGTTTTTT.

This chain links TRBV13 with TRBJ1-5; no clear D. Germline CDR1 PRHDT, CDR2 FYEKMQ (reference sequence). Trimming cost V 2 bases and J 7 bases, with 12 bases left between them. The CDR3 consists of 14 residues. CDR3 in DNA: TGTGCCAGCAGCTTACTCCCAAATGACCAGCCCCAGCATTTT. Its protein is CASSLLPNDQPQHF. Supplemented by reference TRBV13 and TRBJ1-5, the full variable domain reads AAGVIQSPRHLIKEKRETATLKCYPIPRHDTVYWYQQGPGQDPQFLISFYEKMQSDKGSIPDRFSAQQFSDYHSELNMSSLELGDSALYFCASSLLPNDQPQHFGDGTRLSIL.

The rearrangement uses TRBV30 and TRBJ1-5; D may be TRBD1 (5 bases). The CDR3 has 15 residues. Germline CDR1 GTSNPN, CDR2 SVGIG (reference sequence). The V end lost 0 bases, the J end lost 4 bases, and 13 bases lay between the germline ends. This chain's CDR3 is CAWSVPGGGNQPQHF. CDR3 DNA: TGTGCCTGGAGTGTACCGGGGGGTGGGAATCAGCCCCAGCATTTT. Looking up the rest from reference TRBV30 and TRBJ1-5 gives the full variable domain: SQTIHQWPATLVQPVGSPLSLECTVEGTSNPNLYWYRQAAGRGLQLLFYSVGIGQISSEVPQNLSASRPQDRQFILSSKKLLLSDSGFYLCAWSVPGGGNQPQHFGDGTRLSIL.

The chain recombines TRBV9 with TRBJ2-7; D is undetermined. Germline values: CDR1 SGDLS, CDR2 YYNGEE. CDR3 length: 14 residues. Trimming stripped 0 bases from V and 4 bases from J, with 11 bases between. CDR3 protein: CASSVVADSYEQYF. The CDR3 DNA reads as TGTGCCAGCAGCGTAGTTGCGGATTCATACGAGCAGTACTTC.